This entry is about one T cell receptor (beta chain). Antigen specificity is unknown. This record comes from a study of T cell responses to AZD1222 COVID-19 vaccine. The study, taken as a whole, reports: Baseline testing showed seropositivity in only a handful of AZD1222 recipients. Researchers report vaccine-associated CD4 TCRs spanning spike, with dominance at 160-218 and 743-854. Spike-specific TCR breadth rose after two AZD1222 doses, and depth rose as well. A reported finding is that nearly half of spike-specific TCRs target unmutated variant regions.

Some clones are missing from TCRdb's copy, which holds only in-frame ones; the method was immunoSEQ multiplex PCR. The sample has roughly 130,000 clones, 91% seen once. Trimming removed 3 bases from V and 5 bases from J, with 7 bases in between. Germline CDR1 and CDR2: SGHNT and YENEEA. The CDR3 is made up of 12 amino acids. This chain joins TRBV11-3 and TRBJ2-5; no firm D call. This receptor was obtained from an adult in good health. The input for sequencing was peripheral blood, taken on day 0 of AZD1222 vaccination. CDR3 sequence reads: CASSFNSETQYF. CDR3 in DNA: TGTGCCAGCAGCTTTAATTCGGAGACCCAGTACTTC.